Following are 14 T cell receptor beta chains from one sample sequenced in a study of cytomegalovirus exposure and HLA in healthy donors. The repertoire was sequenced with immunoSEQ multiplex PCR; TCRdb's copy has only in-frame clones and lacks some. The data hold 50,000 to 65,000 clones, with over 90% observed a single time. Sequenced: PBMCs. The source is a woman between 18 and 29 years old in good health and CMV-seropositive.

The rearrangement joins TRBV2 to TRBJ2-1, with D hard to call. Looked up from germline, CDR1 is SNHLY and CDR2 is FYNNEI. Trimming removed 6 bases from V and 9 bases from J, with 12 bases in between. This CDR3 region has 12 residues. In DNA form, the CDR3 reads TGTGCCAGCAGCCCTTTGACTCTTGAGCAGTTCTTC. It yields the protein CASSPLTLEQFF.

The genes are TRBV25-1 and TRBJ1-2; 7 bases map to TRBD1. The CDR3 totals 14 residues. With V trimmed by 4 bases and J by 2 bases, 4 bases remained unmatched. CDR1 is MGHDK and CDR2 is SYGVNS in the germline V gene. DNA of the CDR3: TGTGCCAGCAGTGCGGGACAGAAAAACTATGGCTACACCTTC. This codes for CASSAGQKNYGYTF.

The V and J genes are TRBV7-2 and TRBJ2-5; D might be TRBD1 (5 bases). In germline, CDR1 is SGHTA, CDR2 FQGNSA. Between the trimmed V and J ends, which lost 3 bases and 0 bases, there was a span of 14 bases. The CDR3 sequence is 16 residues long. CDR3 sequence: CASSLPQGSYQETQYF. The CDR3 DNA sequence: TGTGCCAGCAGCTTGCCGCAGGGATCGTACCAAGAGACCCAGTACTTC.

The J gene is TRBJ1-1, the V gene TRBV7-9; TRBD1 might be the D (6 bases). V was cut by 5 bases and J by 0 bases, with 10 bases left in between. This CDR3 comprises 14 residues. The V gene's germline CDR1 is SEHNR and CDR2 FQNEAQ (reference sequence). CDR3 nucleotides: TGTGCCAGCAGCACCGGGACACTGAACACTGAAGCTTTCTTT. Translation gives CASSTGTLNTEAFF.

This clone was seen once. J is TRBJ1-2 and V is TRBV15; 9 bases align to TRBD1. J lost 7 bases, V lost 7 bases, and 7 bases had no gene match. Germline V gene data show CDR1 as LNHNV and CDR2 as YYDKDF (reference sequence). The CDR3 contains 13 residues. Written as DNA, the CDR3 is TGTGCCACCACTAGCGGACAGGGGATTGGCTACACCTTC. Translated, it gives CATTSGQGIGYTF.

For this clone: The junction departs from germline at one end; a sequencing error may be responsible. J is TRBJ1-1 and V is TRBV11-2; D not resolved. Germline V lookup: CDR1 SGHAT, CDR2 FQNNGV. The CDR3 loop spans 11 amino acids. Written as DNA, the CDR3 is TGTGCCAGCAGCACTCGTTTAGAAAACGATTTT. It translates to CASSTRLENDF.

This chain joins TRBV4-3 and TRBJ2-5; a possible D gene is TRBD2 (6 bases). In germline, CDR1 is LGHNA, CDR2 YSLEER. Trimming took off 0 bases at V and 5 bases at J, with 22 bases between the two ends. This CDR3 is 18 amino acids long. CDR3 DNA sequence: TGCGCCAGCAGCCAAGATCTTCCGCGTACGGGAGATTGGGAGACCCAGTACTTC. It specifies CASSQDLPRTGDWETQYF.

This rearrangement joins TRBV7-8 to TRBJ1-5; 8 positions agree with TRBD1. Trimming removed 1 base from V and 3 bases from J; junction bases left unmatched: 5. Germline CDR1 SGHVS, CDR2 FQNEAQ. This CDR3 has 16 residues. Written as DNA, the CDR3 is TGTGCCAGCAGCTTAGGGAGGACAGGGAACAATCAGCCCCAGCATTTT. Its protein is CASSLGRTGNNQPQHF.

This rearrangement joins TRBV28 to TRBJ1-3; maybe TRBD1 (5 bases). Germline CDR1 reads MDHEN; CDR2 reads SYDVKM. This CDR3 region has 17 residues. V was cut by 7 bases and J by 2 bases, with 21 bases left in between. For the CDR3, the DNA is TGTGCCAGCACCCTGGGAGGGGCCAGGAATGCTGGAAACACCATATATTTT. Amino acid sequence: CASTLGGARNAGNTIYF.

This clone has just one count. V usage is TRBV19 and J usage is TRBJ1-1; D not certain. The V gene lost 2 bases and the J gene lost 1 base, with 14 bases spanning the gap. Germline lookup yields CDR1 LNHDA and CDR2 SQIVND (reference sequence). This CDR3 contains 16 residues. The CDR3 coding sequence is TGTGCCAGTAGTATAATTGGCCAGGCCTCGAACACTGAAGCTTTCTTT. Its translation: CASSIIGQASNTEAFF.

The chain uses TRBV4-3 and TRBJ1-6, with 8 bases aligning to TRBD1. The CDR3 is 13 amino acids. Germline V gene data show CDR1 as LGHNA and CDR2 as YSLEER. V was clipped by 9 bases and J by 7 bases; unmatched bases: 5. The CDR3 DNA reads as TGCGCCAGTTCCGGGACAGGCAATTCACCCCTCCACTTT. It yields the protein CASSGTGNSPLHF.

The chain employs TRBV28 and TRBJ2-3, with D possibly TRBD2 on 5 matching bases. Germline-derived CDR1 and CDR2 are MDHEN and SYDVKM. V was pared by 4 bases and J by 1 base, with 12 bases between. The CDR3 totals 15 residues. The CDR3 is CASSSSGVGTDTQYF. The DNA for the CDR3 is TGTGCCAGCAGTTCCTCCGGGGTTGGCACAGATACGCAGTATTTT.

The chain uses TRBV6-5 and TRBJ2-2; 11 bases match TRBD2. The CDR3 is made up of 15 amino acids. Germline V lookup: CDR1 MNHEY, CDR2 SVGAGI. V dropped 6 bases and J dropped 6; count of bases not matched to a gene: 6. For the CDR3, the DNA is TGTGCCAGCAGGCCCGGGACTAGCGGCCCCGGGGAGCTGTTTTTT. Its translation is CASRPGTSGPGELFF.

This clone was recorded a few times. The genes are TRBV6-5 and TRBJ1-2; D gene unclear. The CDR3 has 10 residues. CDR1 is MNHEY and CDR2 is SVGAGI in the germline V gene. V lost 8 bases and J lost 6, with 7 bases in between. The CDR3 region is CASRGNGYTF. The CDR3 DNA reads TGTGCCAGCCGGGGAAATGGCTACACCTTC.